These 24 T cell receptor beta chains were all obtained from the same sample, sequenced in a study of PD-1 blockade in classical Hodgkin lymphoma. The protocol was immunoSEQ multiplex PCR, while the TCRdb copy is restricted to in-frame clones and leaves out a portion. The sample carries 16,000 or so clones, about 82% recorded once. Relapses following autologous stem cell transplantation were seen in all patients, with brentuximab vedotin exposure varying. Thawed PBMCs underwent magnetic negative selection to yield purified CD4+ T cells. Sequenced here: CD4+ T cells from blood, sampled at baseline. Receptors originate from a human donor with classical Hodgkin lymphoma.

The chain carries TRBV29-1 and TRBJ1-2; perhaps TRBD1 as D (5 bases). This CDR3 is 13 amino acids long. Germline loops: CDR1 SQVTM, CDR2 ANQGSEA. The V gene lost 2 bases and the J gene lost 4 bases, with 11 bases spanning the gap. CDR3 coding DNA: TGCAGCGTTGAAAAGGGGCAGGGCTATGGCTACACCTTC. It yields the protein CSVEKGQGYGYTF. Combining the CDR3 with reference TRBV29-1 and TRBJ1-2 gives the whole variable domain SAVISQKPSRDICQRGTSLTIQCQVDSQVTMMFWYRQQPGQSLTLIATANQGSEATYESGFVIDKFPISRPNLTFSTLTVSNMSPEDSSIYLCSVEKGQGYGYTFGSGTRLTVV.

The chain is built from TRBV6-6 and TRBJ1-4; D is ambiguous. Per germline, CDR1 MNHNY and CDR2 SVGAGI (reference sequence). The length of the CDR3 is 15 residues. V was pared by 4 bases and J by 7 bases, with 16 bases between. The CDR3 bases are TGTGCCAGCAGTTCCGGGATACATCGGGGTGAAAAACTGTTTTTT. Amino acid sequence: CASSSGIHRGEKLFF.

This rearrangement joins TRBV7-2 to TRBJ2-5; D tentatively fits TRBD1 or TRBD2 (6 bases each). Trimming left V 1 base short and J 2 bases short, with 8 bases between. CDR1 and CDR2 (germline): SGHTA, FQGNSA. CDR3 length: 14 amino acids. This CDR3 is CASSLGGAQETQYF. In nucleotides, the CDR3 is TGTGCCAGCAGCTTAGGGGGGGCACAAGAGACCCAGTACTTC. Variable domain in full (rest from reference TRBV7-2 and TRBJ2-5): GAGVSQSPSNKVTEKGKDVELRCDPISGHTALYWYRQSLGQGLEFLIYFQGNSAPDKSGLPSDRFSAERTGGSVSTLTIQRTQQEDSAVYLCASSLGGAQETQYFGPGTRLLVL.

This clone came up once. This sequence joins TRBV11-2 and TRBJ2-7, with D uncertain. Trimming left V 5 bases short and J 1 base short, with 12 bases between. The germline CDR1 and CDR2 sequences are SGHAT and FQNNGV. CDR3 length: 14 residues. Written as DNA, the CDR3 is TGTGCCAGCAGCCAACAGCGAGTGTCCTACGAGCAGTACTTC. Translation: CASSQQRVSYEQYF.

The chain links TRBV6-6 to TRBJ1-4; D unresolved. The length of the CDR3 is 11 residues. Germline lookup yields CDR1 MNHNY and CDR2 SVGAGI (reference sequence). The V gene lost 11 bases and the J gene lost 5 bases, with 9 bases spanning the gap. CDR3 nucleotide sequence: TGTGCCTCGACCCGGAATGAAAAACTGTTTTTT. This gives the protein CASTRNEKLFF.

The V and J genes are TRBV15 and TRBJ2-7; D is undetermined. Looked up from germline, CDR1 is LNHNV and CDR2 is YYDKDF (reference sequence). The V gene lost 0 bases and the J gene lost 2 bases, with 2 bases spanning the gap. CDR3 size: 12 residues. CDR3 region: CATSREPYEQYF. CDR3 in DNA: TGTGCCACCAGCAGAGAACCCTACGAGCAGTACTTC. The full variable domain, rest sourced from reference TRBV15 and TRBJ2-7, is DAMVIQNPRYQVTQFGKPVTLSCSQTLNHNVMYWYQQKSSQAPKLLFHYYDKDFNNEADTPDNFQSRRPNTSFCFLDIRSPGLGDTAMYLCATSREPYEQYFGPGTRLTVT.

The chain recombines TRBV9 with TRBJ2-6; the D gene is possibly TRBD1 (6 bases). Trimming pared 10 bases from V and 4 bases from J, leaving 21 bases between. The germline V gene has CDR1 SGDLS and CDR2 YYNGEE. The CDR3 is 16 amino acids. The CDR3 bases are TGTGCCGATCGAAACAGGGTGGTTTTAGGGGCCAACGTCCTGACTTTC. Translating gives CADRNRVVLGANVLTF.

This sequence joins TRBV9 and TRBJ1-3, with 7 bases aligning to TRBD1. Germline V lookup: CDR1 SGDLS, CDR2 YYNGEE. V lost 2 bases and J lost 2; bases outside the gene matches: 1. The CDR3 consists of 14 residues. The CDR3, as DNA: TGTGCCAGCAGCGTTGACAGGGCTGGAAACACCATATATTTT. Its translation: CASSVDRAGNTIYF.

This clone was seen only once. This chain joins TRBV7-9 and TRBJ1-2, with TRBD1 matching over 8 bases. The CDR3 totals 17 residues. Trimming cost V 4 bases and J 3 bases; bases outside gene matches: 13. From germline, CDR1 is SEHNR and CDR2 FQNEAQ (reference sequence). The CDR3 spells CASSSPRTGREDYGYTF. CDR3 nucleotides: TGTGCCAGCAGCTCGCCCCGGACAGGGAGGGAGGACTATGGCTACACCTTC.

J is TRBJ2-7 and V is TRBV14, with a weak D call TRBD1 (5 bases). In germline, CDR1 is SGHDN, CDR2 FVKESK. V was cut by 1 base and J by 1 base, with 17 bases left in between. CDR3 size: 17 residues. CDR3 nucleotides: TGTGCCAGCAGCCAAGGCAGGGTGGCAGGGTTTTCCTACGAGCAGTACTTC. Protein: CASSQGRVAGFSYEQYF.

The V gene is TRBV18, the J gene TRBJ2-3, with 9 bases that match TRBD1. Germline values: CDR1 KGHSH, CDR2 LQKENI. Trimming at V came to 4 bases and at J to 5 bases, leaving 7 bases not matched to a gene. The CDR3 loop spans 15 amino acids. The CDR3 DNA follows: TGTGCCAGCTCACTTAATCCGGGACAGGGAGATACGCAGTATTTT. Translation gives CASSLNPGQGDTQYF.

The rearrangement links TRBV18 to TRBJ1-5, with TRBD1 as a possible D gene (6 bases). Germline CDR1 reads KGHSH; CDR2 reads LQKENI. The CDR3 totals 13 residues. V lost 8 bases to trimming and J lost 1 base, with 9 bases between them. CDR3 loop: CASQTGSNQPQHF. Here the CDR3 DNA reads TGTGCCAGCCAGACAGGAAGCAATCAGCCCCAGCATTTT.

This clone was counted a few times. This chain joins TRBV25-1 and TRBJ1-5; D remains ambiguous. The V gene's germline CDR1 is MGHDK and CDR2 SYGVNS. This CDR3 comprises 13 residues. Trimming pared 3 bases from V and 5 bases from J, leaving 8 bases between. CDR3 sequence: CASSDGGHQPQHF. For the CDR3, the DNA is TGTGCCAGCAGTGATGGTGGGCATCAGCCCCAGCATTTT.

The chain links TRBV19 to TRBJ2-1; no clear D gene. V was trimmed by 6 bases and J by 6 bases, leaving 15 bases between them. The CDR3 covers 14 residues. CDR1 is LNHDA, CDR2 SQIVND, per germline (reference sequence). The CDR3 coding sequence is TGTGCCAGTAGGACCTACCTCCTGGGCAATGAGCAGTTCTTC. Translated, it gives CASRTYLLGNEQFF.

The genes are TRBV25-1 and TRBJ2-7; no firm D call. The V end lost 0 bases, the J end lost 3 bases, and 6 bases lay between the germline ends. Germline V CDR1 and CDR2: MGHDK, SYGVNS. The CDR3 contains 13 residues. Here the CDR3 DNA reads TGTGCCAGCAGTGAATACGTCTACTACGAGCAGTACTTC. Protein: CASSEYVYYEQYF.

This clone showed up just once. The V and J genes are TRBV19 and TRBJ2-1; D uncertain. The CDR3 totals 12 residues. CDR1 and CDR2 (germline): LNHDA, SQIVND (reference sequence). The V and J ends lost 7 bases and 1 base respectively, with 5 bases between them. The CDR3 loop reads CASTSSYNEQFF. CDR3 nucleotides: TGTGCCAGTACGTCATCCTACAATGAGCAGTTCTTC. The variable domain in full, with the rest retrieved from reference TRBV19 and TRBJ2-1, is DGGITQSPKYLFRKEGQNVTLSCEQNLNHDAMYWYRQDPGQGLRLIYYSQIVNDFQKGDIAEGYSVSREKKESFPLTVTSAQKNPTAFYLCASTSSYNEQFFGPGTRLTVL.

The chain carries TRBV6-6 and TRBJ2-7; the match to TRBD1 covers 7 bases. CDR1 MNHNY and CDR2 SVGAGI come from the germline V gene (reference sequence). Trimming removed 0 bases from V and 3 bases from J; junction bases left unmatched: 5. The CDR3 sequence is 15 residues long. CDR3 in DNA: TGTGCCAGCAGTTACTCGATAGGACAGGTCTACGAGCAGTACTTC. As protein: CASSYSIGQVYEQYF.

The chain combines TRBV7-9 with TRBJ1-4; D may be TRBD1 (6 bases). CDR3 size: 15 residues. Germline CDR1 is SEHNR and CDR2 is FQNEAQ (reference sequence). V gave up 1 base and J gave up 5 bases, with 11 bases separating them. CDR3: CASSLGTDRNEKLFF. The CDR3 DNA follows: TGTGCCAGCAGCTTAGGGACAGATAGGAATGAAAAACTGTTTTTT.

The rearrangement links TRBV5-1 to TRBJ1-3, with a tentative D call TRBD1 (6 bases). CDR3 length equals 13 residues. With 2 bases removed from V and 6 bases from J, the gap between germline ends came to 9 bases. In germline, CDR1 is SGHRS, CDR2 YFSETQ. Written as DNA, the CDR3 is TGCGCCAGCAGCTTACAGGGCGAAAACACCATATATTTT. The encoded protein is CASSLQGENTIYF.

This clone has more than one count but fewer than ten. This sequence joins TRBV6-6 and TRBJ1-6; no reliable D call. CDR1 and CDR2 from the germline V gene are MNHNY and SVGAGI (reference sequence). V dropped 2 bases and J dropped 14 bases, with 10 bases sitting between them. The CDR3 extends over 12 amino acids. Here the CDR3 reads CASSYPKGSLHF. CDR3 DNA: TGTGCCAGCAGTTACCCCAAAGGATCCCTCCACTTT.

This sequence joins TRBV6-6 and TRBJ1-1; the D is unclear. Trimming removed 6 bases from V and 1 base from J, with 9 bases in between. Germline CDR1 MNHNY, CDR2 SVGAGI (reference sequence). This CDR3 has 13 residues. CDR3 DNA sequence: TGTGCCAGCAGAAGGGAGGGGAACACTGAAGCTTTCTTT. It is translated as CASRREGNTEAFF.

V and J are TRBV7-2 and TRBJ2-7; D gene unclear. The V gene's germline CDR1 is SGHTA and CDR2 FQGNSA. V lost 5 bases to trimming and J lost 3 bases, with 14 bases between them. The CDR3 totals 14 residues. The CDR3, as DNA: TGTGCCAGCAGCCCGCCGGGCCTGAGCTACGAGCAGTACTTC. Protein: CASSPPGLSYEQYF.

This chain links TRBV19 with TRBJ1-3; D is unresolved. The CDR3 sequence is 14 residues long. The V end lost 7 bases, the J end lost 0 bases, and 10 bases lay between the germline ends. CDR1 LNHDA and CDR2 SQIVND come from the germline V gene (reference sequence). In nucleotides, the CDR3 is TGTGCCAGTATCCCACTACACTCTGGAAACACCATATATTTT. It specifies CASIPLHSGNTIYF.

The V call is TRBV18, the J call TRBJ1-5, with D perhaps TRBD1 (5 bases). Trimming shortened V by 3 bases and J by 4 bases, and 10 bases separated the two germline ends. The CDR3 consists of 14 residues. Germline values: CDR1 KGHSH, CDR2 LQKENI. The CDR3 sequence is CASSPEAGNQPQHF. The DNA for the CDR3 is TGTGCCAGCTCACCGGAAGCAGGGAATCAGCCCCAGCATTTT.